These T cell receptor beta chains were read from a single sample in a study of blood T cell repertoires in COVID-19. TCRdb's copy holds only in-frame clones and misses some; the assay was immunoSEQ multiplex PCR. The table has about 420,000 clones, approximately 90% seen once. The sequencing sample was made of peripheral blood. The receptors shown here come from a man in his late teens or twenties with COVID-19, enrolled during active disease. CDR3s include the opening cysteine and the closing phenylalanine or tryptophan. D genes are given only for firm matches. Size is omitted from some rows. Given values are once, few, many or a class for expanded clones.

TRBV6-5	-	-	CASSLGAGEQYF
TRBV7-9	TRBD1	-	CASSLEGAGSPLHF
TRBV19	TRBD2	-	CASSSPQLLAGGPVEQYF
TRBV18	-	-	CASSQALRGNQPQHF
TRBV3-1/TRBV3-2	TRBD1	-	CASSDGTGRNQPQHF
TRBV24-1	-	once	CATSDTLRDLSYTF
TRBV2	TRBD2	many	CASRKSGGASNEQFF
TRBV10-2	-	-	CASSEQYSNQPQHF
TRBV4-1	TRBD1	once	CASRSQGSIRNEQFF
TRBV7-8	TRBD1	-	CASSPETGGYGYTF
TRBV9	TRBD2	-	CASSVGGSGSSYNEQFF
TRBV11-2	TRBD1	once	CASSQLSGDRAVNEQFF
TRBV11-2	TRBD1	-	CASSADRVRYEQYF
TRBV19	TRBD1	-	CATGTGTDTQYF
TRBV7-6	-	-	CASSDTAPLHF
TRBV4-1	-	-	CASSQRGTGNTIYF
TRBV14	-	few	CASSPNGGPPPETQYF
TRBV25-1	-	-	CASSERDSEHAGELFF
TRBV12-1	-	-	CASSTLSGGHTPSDTQYF
TRBV25-1	TRBD1	-	CASSESRTGGAYEQYF
TRBV6-5	TRBD1	-	CASSTIQGAGTEAFF
TRBV6-5	-	once	CATRPAGKVSEAFF
TRBV6-5	TRBD1	-	CASSRDRAYEQYF
TRBV5-1	-	-	CASSLTGLFDTQYF
TRBV7-8	TRBD1	-	CASRGTGYGYTF
TRBV5-4	-	-	CASSLSLAGGVFF
TRBV2	-	-	CASSLDYTEAFF
TRBV5-1	TRBD2	-	CASSLALAGGGEQYF
TRBV29-1	-	-	CSVSRSTEAFF
TRBV9	TRBD2	-	CASSAGTSGSHEQFF
TRBV13	TRBD2	-	CASSLQGLAGIGQETQYF
TRBV2	-	-	CASSGETGGPEAFF
TRBV7-9	-	-	CASSLAGLWEQYF
TRBV28	-	-	CASSFSGEETQYF
TRBV3-1/TRBV3-2	TRBD2	-	CASSQIGGSGSRFSSYEQYF
TRBV18	-	-	CASSLPLENYGYTF
TRBV13	TRBD1	once	CASRGDREEGNTIYF
TRBV5-6	-	-	CASSFVNEQFF
TRBV30	-	few	CAWSVGAGFRGEQYF
TRBV27	-	-	CASSFRLSPLHF
TRBV28	-	-	CASSLRGSYQETQYF
TRBV5-1	-	-	CASSLAAAGVHTDTQYF
TRBV7-9	TRBD2	-	CASSLSGRAGETQYF